A selection of T cell receptor beta chains follows, all from one sample in a study of identical twins. MiXCR, applied by TCRdb to the 5' RACE reads, yields one record per CDR3 protein. This table holds about 890,000 distinct CDR3 sequences, approximately 13% found once. This sample also appeared in a second study, on yellow fever vaccine responses in identical twins.

Sequenced input: PBMCs. The origin of the receptors is a woman aged 18-35 years in good health. Both conserved end residues are part of each CDR3. Each record gives: clone size, V gene, J gene, CDR3 length, D gene, CDR3 DNA, CDR3 protein. A D gene is named only where the DNA matches it firmly. Size values are once, few and many counts, or a class for expanded clones, and some rows have none.

>-|TRBV12-3/TRBV12-4|TRBJ1-1|14|-
TGTGCCAGCAGGTGGGGTTGGGCGGGCACTGAAGCTTTCTTT
CASRWGWAGTEAFF
>many|TRBV2|TRBJ2-7|14|-
TGTGCCAGCAGTCAAGGGGGGCTTACCTACGAGCAGTACTTC
CASSQGGLTYEQYF
>few|TRBV27|TRBJ2-3|15|-
TGTGCCAGCAGTTTAGAAGTCGGTTTCACAGATACGCAGTATTTT
CASSLEVGFTDTQYF
>-|TRBV7-3|TRBJ2-5|14|-
TGTGCCAGCAGCTTTTCGGACGGACAAGAGACCCAGTACTTC
CASSFSDGQETQYF
>few|TRBV4-2|TRBJ2-5|14|TRBD2
TGTGCCAGCAGCCAAGCTCTAGCGGGAGAGACCCAGTACTTC
CASSQALAGETQYF
>few|TRBV6-5|TRBJ2-1|14|-
TGTGCCAGCAGTTGGCGGAGGTCCTACAATGAGCAGTTCTTC
CASSWRRSYNEQFF
>few|TRBV12-3/TRBV12-4|TRBJ2-1|23|TRBD2
TGTGCCAGCAGTTTAGTAAGGGGGAGGAGGACTAGCGGGAGCCCTCGCTCCTACAATGAGCAGTTCTTC
CASSLVRGRRTSGSPRSYNEQFF
>many|TRBV4-1|TRBJ2-3|17|TRBD1
TGCGCCAGCAGCCAAGTTGCGACAGGGTGGAGCACAGATACGCAGTATTTT
CASSQVATGWSTDTQYF
>few|TRBV29-1|TRBJ2-5|15|TRBD1
TGCAGCGGAGACCTTGGGACAGTGGGGCAAGAGACCCAGTACTTC
CSGDLGTVGQETQYF
>-|TRBV10-3|TRBJ2-7|14|TRBD1
TGTGCCATCAGTGAGGGACAGGGGCCCTCGGAGCAGTACTTC
CAISEGQGPSEQYF
>few|TRBV2|TRBJ2-1|16|-
TGTGCCAGCAGTGAAAGAGTTTTGAGCTCCTACAATGAGCAGTTCTTC
CASSERVLSSYNEQFF
>-|TRBV6-1|TRBJ2-1|13|-
TGTGCCAGCAGTCCGTCCGGGGGTCATGAGCAGTTCTTC
CASSPSGGHEQFF
>-|TRBV5-6|TRBJ2-7|14|-
TGTGCCAGCAGCTTGATCTCGGGGGCCTACGAGCAGTACTTC
CASSLISGAYEQYF
>-|TRBV3-1|TRBJ2-1|14|-
TGTGCCAGCAGCCAAGATATATTGGGCAATGAGCAGTTCTTC
CASSQDILGNEQFF
>-|TRBV11-3|TRBJ2-5|15|TRBD1
TGTGCCAGCAGCTTAAAGGACAGGGTCCAAGAGACCCAGTACTTC
CASSLKDRVQETQYF
>-|TRBV15|TRBJ2-5|15|-
TGTGCCACCAGCAGAGACAAAACAGGGATCGAGACCCAGTACTTC
CATSRDKTGIETQYF
>few|TRBV12-3/TRBV12-4|TRBJ1-2|13|-
TGTGCCACCTGTGGTGTATGGGGCTATGGCTACACCTTC
CATCGVWGYGYTF
>many|TRBV29-1|TRBJ2-1|17|TRBD2
TGCAGCGTTGAAGCTGCTAGCGGCCGTGGGTCCTACAATGAGCAGTTCTTC
CSVEAASGRGSYNEQFF
>-|TRBV28|TRBJ2-7|13|TRBD1
TGTGCCAGCACCGCACGGACAGGGGCCGAGCAGTACTTC
CASTARTGAEQYF
>few|TRBV29-1|TRBJ2-1|17|-
TGCAGCGTTGAATCTAAGGGGGGGGATAGCTCCTACAATGAGCAGTTCTTC
CSVESKGGDSSYNEQFF
>-|TRBV20-1|TRBJ1-2|13|-
TGCAGTGCTAGAGATGAAGAGAACTATGGCTACACCTTC
CSARDEENYGYTF
>-|TRBV7-2|TRBJ2-2|17|-
TGTGCCAGCAGCCCTATAGGGTGGGCAGGGATAACCGGGGAGCTGTTTTTT
CASSPIGWAGITGELFF
>-|TRBV12-3/TRBV12-4|TRBJ2-7|17|TRBD2
TGTGCCAGCAGTTTAGCTCGGACTAGCGGGAGGGCCTACGAGCAGTACTTC
CASSLARTSGRAYEQYF
>-|TRBV24-1|TRBJ2-5|15|TRBD1
TGTGCCACCAGTGATTTGGGGACAGGGTTAGAGACCCAGTACTTC
CATSDLGTGLETQYF
>-|TRBV28|TRBJ2-3|15|TRBD1
TGTGCCAGCAGTCCCCCGGGACAGGGGTCGTACACGCAGTATTTT
CASSPPGQGSYTQYF
>many|TRBV28|TRBJ2-5|14|-
TGTGCCAGCAGTTTTTCCTCAGATGGAGAGACCCAGTACTTC
CASSFSSDGETQYF
>-|TRBV15|TRBJ1-5|14|TRBD1
TGTGCCACCAGCCGACGGACAGGGGACCAGCCCCAGCATTTT
CATSRRTGDQPQHF
>-|TRBV20-1|TRBJ2-2|17|-
TGCAGTGCTAGAGCCGGAAGCGGAGGTGGGGGCCCCGGGGAGCTGTTTTTT
CSARAGSGGGGPGELFF
>many|TRBV7-9|TRBJ2-1|15|-
TGTGCCAGCAGCTTAGGCCGGAGGGTGAGCGATGAGCAGTTCTTC
CASSLGRRVSDEQFF